This record looks at one T cell receptor beta chain sequence and its context. The antigen remains undetermined. Clones were sequenced by immunoSEQ multiplex PCR, and TCRdb holds only the in-frame ones, with some missing. This table has about 59,000 clones, 75% to 90% appearing once. This specimen comes from a study of OX40 agonist ivuxolimab in advanced cancers. About the study: Melanoma, hepatocellular carcinoma, head and neck or renal cell cancer occurred in dose-escalation patients. Overall study findings and caveats: CD4+ and CD8+ blood T cells expanded clonally by week 6 at 0.1 to 3.0 mg/kg. Expanded peripheral T cells had an undetermined antigen specificity. CD8+ T cells were the subset that, on average, had more expanded clones than CD4+.

This CDR3 region has 16 residues. CDR1 is SGHDN and CDR2 is FVKESK in the germline V gene. The gene calls are TRBV14 and TRBJ2-5; D remains ambiguous. Matching the DNA end better, TRBJ2-7 makes the J call doubtful. The TCR sequence derives from an adult with an advanced solid tumor such as melanoma, head and neck, liver or kidney cancer. The specimen comprised CD4+ or CD8+ T cells sorted from blood, sampled in a trial of the OX40 agonist ivuxolimab. Here the CDR3 reads CASSQGIGHSETEQYF. CDR3 coding DNA: TGTGCCAGCAGCCAAGGGATCGGGCACTCTGAGACCGAGCAGTACTTC.